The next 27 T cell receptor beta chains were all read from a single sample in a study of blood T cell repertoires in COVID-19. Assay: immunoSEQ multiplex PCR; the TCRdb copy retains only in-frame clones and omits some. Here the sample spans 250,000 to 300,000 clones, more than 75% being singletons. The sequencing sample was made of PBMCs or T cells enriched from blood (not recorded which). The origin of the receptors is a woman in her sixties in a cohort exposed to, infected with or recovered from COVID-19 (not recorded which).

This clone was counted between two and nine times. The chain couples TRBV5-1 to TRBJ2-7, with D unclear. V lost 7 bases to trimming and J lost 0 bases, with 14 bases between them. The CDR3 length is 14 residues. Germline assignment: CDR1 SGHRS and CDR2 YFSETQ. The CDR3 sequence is CASRSSLSSYEQYF. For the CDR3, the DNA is TGCGCCAGCCGTTCAAGCTTGAGCTCCTACGAGCAGTACTTC.

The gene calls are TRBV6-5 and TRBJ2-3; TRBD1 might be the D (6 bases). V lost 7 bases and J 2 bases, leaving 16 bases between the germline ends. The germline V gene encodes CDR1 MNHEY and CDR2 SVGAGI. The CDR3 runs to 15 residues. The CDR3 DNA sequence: TGTGCCAGCATCCCAATGGACAGAATCACAGATACGCAGTATTTT. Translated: CASIPMDRITDTQYF.

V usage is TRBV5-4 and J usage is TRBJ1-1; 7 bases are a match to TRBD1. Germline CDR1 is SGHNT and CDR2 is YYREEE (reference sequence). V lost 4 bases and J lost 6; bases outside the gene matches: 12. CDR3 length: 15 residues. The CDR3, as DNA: TGTGCCAGCAGCCAGGGACAGCGTTCTTGGTCTGAAGCTTTCTTT. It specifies CASSQGQRSWSEAFF.

The CDR3 is CASSSGTSFETQYF. DNA for the CDR3: TGTGCCAGCAGCTCAGGGACTAGCTTTGAGACCCAGTACTTC. The chain employs TRBV7-6 and TRBJ2-5, with 9 nucleotides matching TRBD2. The CDR3 loop spans 14 amino acids. Germline CDR1 reads SGHVS; CDR2 reads FNYEAQ. Trimming took 4 bases from V and 5 from J; bases not matched to a gene: 5.

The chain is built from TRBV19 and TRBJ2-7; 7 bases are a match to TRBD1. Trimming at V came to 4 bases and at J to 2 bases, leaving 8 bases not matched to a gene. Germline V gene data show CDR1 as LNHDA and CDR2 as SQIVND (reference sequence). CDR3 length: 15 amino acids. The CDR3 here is CASSRGRDSAYEQYF. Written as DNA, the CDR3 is TGTGCCAGTAGTAGGGGAAGGGACAGCGCCTACGAGCAGTACTTC.

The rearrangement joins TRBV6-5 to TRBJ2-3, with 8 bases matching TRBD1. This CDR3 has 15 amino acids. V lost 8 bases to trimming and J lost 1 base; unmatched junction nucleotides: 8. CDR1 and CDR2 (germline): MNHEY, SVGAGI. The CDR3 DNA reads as TGTGCCAGCGCCATGGACAGGGTTCGCACAGATACGCAGTATTTT. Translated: CASAMDRVRTDTQYF.

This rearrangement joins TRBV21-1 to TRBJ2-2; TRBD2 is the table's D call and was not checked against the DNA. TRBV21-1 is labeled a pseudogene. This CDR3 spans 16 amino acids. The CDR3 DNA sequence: TGTGCCAGTGGGACTAGCGGGAGGGGGAACACCGGGGAGCTGTTTTTT. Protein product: CASGTSGRGNTGELFF.

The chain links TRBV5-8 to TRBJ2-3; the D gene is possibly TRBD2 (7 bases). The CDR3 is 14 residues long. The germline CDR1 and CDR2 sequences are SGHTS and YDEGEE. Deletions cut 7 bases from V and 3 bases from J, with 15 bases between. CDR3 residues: CASGVRGATDTQYF. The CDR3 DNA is TGTGCCAGCGGCGTACGGGGGGCTACAGATACGCAGTATTTT. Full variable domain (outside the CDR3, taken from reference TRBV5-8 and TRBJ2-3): EAGVTQSPTHLIKTRGQQATLRCSPISGHTSVYWYQQALGLGLQFLLWYDEGEERNRGNFPPRFSGRQFPNYSSELNVNALELEDSALYLCASGVRGATDTQYFGPGTRLTVL.

The CDR3 reads CASSSIHQSGSISYNEQFF. In nucleotides, the CDR3 is TGTGCCAGCAGTTCCATTCACCAAAGCGGGAGTATATCCTACAATGAGCAGTTCTTC. The genes are TRBV6-4 and TRBJ2-1; 8 bases fit TRBD2. V was clipped by 5 bases and J by 1 base; unmatched bases: 16. The CDR3 runs 19 residues. Germline loops: CDR1 MRHNA, CDR2 SNTAGT.

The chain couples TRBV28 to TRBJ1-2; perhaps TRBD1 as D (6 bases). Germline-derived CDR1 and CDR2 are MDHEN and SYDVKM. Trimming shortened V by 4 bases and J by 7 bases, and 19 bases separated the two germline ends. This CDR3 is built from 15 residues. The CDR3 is CASSSLGGANRGYTF. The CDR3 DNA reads TGTGCCAGCAGTTCATTGGGGGGGGCGAATCGTGGCTACACCTTC.

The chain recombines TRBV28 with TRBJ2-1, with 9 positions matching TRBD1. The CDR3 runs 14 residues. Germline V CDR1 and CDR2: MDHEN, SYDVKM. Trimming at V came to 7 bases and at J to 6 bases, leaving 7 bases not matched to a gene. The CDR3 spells CASTSGDRANEQFF. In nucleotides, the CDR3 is TGTGCCAGCACCTCAGGGGACAGGGCCAATGAGCAGTTCTTC.

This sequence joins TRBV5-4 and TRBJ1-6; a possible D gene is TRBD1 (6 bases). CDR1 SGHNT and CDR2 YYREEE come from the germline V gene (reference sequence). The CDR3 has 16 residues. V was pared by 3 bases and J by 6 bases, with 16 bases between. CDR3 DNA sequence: TGTGCCAGCAGCTCCGGGAACAGGGAGTCTAATTCACCCCTCCACTTT. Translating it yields CASSSGNRESNSPLHF.

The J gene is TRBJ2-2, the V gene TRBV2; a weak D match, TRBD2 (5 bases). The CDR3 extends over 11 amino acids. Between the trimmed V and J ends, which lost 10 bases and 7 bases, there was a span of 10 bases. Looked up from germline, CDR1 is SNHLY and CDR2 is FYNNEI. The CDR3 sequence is CATQLGGELFF. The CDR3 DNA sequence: TGTGCCACCCAACTAGGCGGGGAGCTGTTTTTT.

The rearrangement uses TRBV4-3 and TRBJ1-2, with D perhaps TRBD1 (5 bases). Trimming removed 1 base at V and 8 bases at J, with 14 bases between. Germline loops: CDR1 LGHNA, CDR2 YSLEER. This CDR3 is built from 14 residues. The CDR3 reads CASSQAQGGSGYTF. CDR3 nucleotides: TGCGCCAGCAGCCAAGCCCAGGGAGGGTCCGGCTACACCTTC.

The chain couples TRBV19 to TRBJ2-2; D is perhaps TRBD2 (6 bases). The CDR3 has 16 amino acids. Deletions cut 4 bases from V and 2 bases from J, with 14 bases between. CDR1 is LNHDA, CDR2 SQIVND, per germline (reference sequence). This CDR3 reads CASSSVVAGNTGELFF. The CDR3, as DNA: TGTGCCAGTAGTAGTGTCGTCGCGGGAAACACCGGGGAGCTGTTTTTT.

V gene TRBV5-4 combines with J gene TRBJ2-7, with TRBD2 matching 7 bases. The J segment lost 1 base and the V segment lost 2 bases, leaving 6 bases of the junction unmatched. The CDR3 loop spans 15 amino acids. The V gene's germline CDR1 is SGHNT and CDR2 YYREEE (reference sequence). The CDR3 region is CASSLSGLSSYEQYF. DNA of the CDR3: TGTGCCAGCAGCTTATCGGGACTATCATCCTACGAGCAGTACTTC.

The CDR3 here is CASSKTGAGANVLTF. For the CDR3, the DNA is TGTGCCAGCAGTAAGACAGGGGCTGGGGCCAACGTCCTGACTTTC. The chain links TRBV2 to TRBJ2-6; 8 positions agree with TRBD1. Germline V gives CDR1 SNHLY, CDR2 FYNNEI. The trim removed 5 bases at V and 2 bases at J, leaving 2 bases unmatched. The CDR3 loop spans 15 amino acids.

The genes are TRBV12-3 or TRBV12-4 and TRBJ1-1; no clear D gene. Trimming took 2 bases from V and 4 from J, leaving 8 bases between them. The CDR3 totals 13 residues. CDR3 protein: CASSLTGSTEAFF. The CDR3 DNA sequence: TGTGCCAGCAGTTTAACGGGGTCCACTGAAGCTTTCTTT.

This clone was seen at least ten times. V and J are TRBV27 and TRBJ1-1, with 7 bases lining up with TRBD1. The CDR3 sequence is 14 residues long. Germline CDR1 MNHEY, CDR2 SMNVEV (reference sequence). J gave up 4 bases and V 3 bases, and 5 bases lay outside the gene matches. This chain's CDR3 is CASSFSQGGTEAFF. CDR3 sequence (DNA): TGTGCCAGCAGTTTTAGTCAGGGGGGCACTGAAGCTTTCTTT.

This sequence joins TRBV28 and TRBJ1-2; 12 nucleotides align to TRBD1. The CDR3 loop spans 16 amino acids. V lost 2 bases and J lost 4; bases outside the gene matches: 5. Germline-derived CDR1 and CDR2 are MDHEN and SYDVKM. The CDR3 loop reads CASSLTGTGGFYGYTF. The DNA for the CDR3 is TGTGCCAGCAGTTTAACCGGGACAGGGGGCTTCTATGGCTACACCTTC.

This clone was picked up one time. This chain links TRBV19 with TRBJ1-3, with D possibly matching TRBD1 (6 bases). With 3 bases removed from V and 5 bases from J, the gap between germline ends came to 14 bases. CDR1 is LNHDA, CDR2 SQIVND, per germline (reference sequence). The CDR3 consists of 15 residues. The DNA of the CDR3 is TGTGCCAGTAGTATGCCCCAGGACAGAAGAAACACCATATATTTT. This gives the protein CASSMPQDRRNTIYF. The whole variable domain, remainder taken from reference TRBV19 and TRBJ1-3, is DGGITQSPKYLFRKEGQNVTLSCEQNLNHDAMYWYRQDPGQGLRLIYYSQIVNDFQKGDIAEGYSVSREKKESFPLTVTSAQKNPTAFYLCASSMPQDRRNTIYFGEGSWLTVV.

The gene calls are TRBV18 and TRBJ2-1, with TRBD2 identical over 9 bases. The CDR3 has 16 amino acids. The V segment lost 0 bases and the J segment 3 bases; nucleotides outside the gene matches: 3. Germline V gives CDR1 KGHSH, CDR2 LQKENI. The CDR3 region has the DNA TGTGCCAGCTCACCACCTCTAGCGGGAAGCTACAATGAGCAGTTCTTC. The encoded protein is CASSPPLAGSYNEQFF.

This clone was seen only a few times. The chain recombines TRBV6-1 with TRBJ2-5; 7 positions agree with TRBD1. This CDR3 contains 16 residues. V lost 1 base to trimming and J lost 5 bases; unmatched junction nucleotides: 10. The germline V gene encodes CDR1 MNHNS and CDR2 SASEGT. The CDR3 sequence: CASSEVRDRARETQYF. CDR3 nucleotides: TGTGCCAGCAGTGAAGTACGTGACAGGGCACGGGAGACCCAGTACTTC.

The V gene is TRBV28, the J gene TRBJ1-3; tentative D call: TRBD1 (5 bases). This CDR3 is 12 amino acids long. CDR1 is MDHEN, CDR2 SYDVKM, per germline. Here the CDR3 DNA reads TGTACAGTCGGGGGCTCTGGAAACACCATATATTTT. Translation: CTVGGSGNTIYF. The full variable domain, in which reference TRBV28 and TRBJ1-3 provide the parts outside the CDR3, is DVKVTQSSRYLVKRTGEKVFLECVQDMDHENMFWYRQDPGLGLRLIYFSYDVKMKEKGDIPEGYSVSREKKERFSLILESASTNQTSMYLCTVGGSGNTIYFGEGSWLTVV.

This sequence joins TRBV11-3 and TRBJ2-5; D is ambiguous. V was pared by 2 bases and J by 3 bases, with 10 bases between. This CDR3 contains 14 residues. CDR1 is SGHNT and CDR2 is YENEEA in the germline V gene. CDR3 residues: CASSLTGGEETQYF. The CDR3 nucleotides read TGTGCCAGCAGCTTAACCGGTGGAGAAGAGACCCAGTACTTC.

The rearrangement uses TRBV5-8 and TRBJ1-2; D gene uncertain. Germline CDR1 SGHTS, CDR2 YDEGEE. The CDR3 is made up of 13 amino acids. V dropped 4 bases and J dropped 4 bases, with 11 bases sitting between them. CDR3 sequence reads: CASSATVIYGYTF. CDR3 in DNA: TGTGCCAGCAGCGCCACAGTTATCTATGGCTACACCTTC.

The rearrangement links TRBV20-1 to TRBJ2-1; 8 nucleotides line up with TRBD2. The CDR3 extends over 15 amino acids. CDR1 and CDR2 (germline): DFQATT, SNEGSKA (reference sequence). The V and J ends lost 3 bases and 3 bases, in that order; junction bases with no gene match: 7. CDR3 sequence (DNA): TGCAGTGCTAGTCTGGGCGGGAGGTTCTACAATGAGCAGTTCTTC. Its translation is CSASLGGRFYNEQFF.